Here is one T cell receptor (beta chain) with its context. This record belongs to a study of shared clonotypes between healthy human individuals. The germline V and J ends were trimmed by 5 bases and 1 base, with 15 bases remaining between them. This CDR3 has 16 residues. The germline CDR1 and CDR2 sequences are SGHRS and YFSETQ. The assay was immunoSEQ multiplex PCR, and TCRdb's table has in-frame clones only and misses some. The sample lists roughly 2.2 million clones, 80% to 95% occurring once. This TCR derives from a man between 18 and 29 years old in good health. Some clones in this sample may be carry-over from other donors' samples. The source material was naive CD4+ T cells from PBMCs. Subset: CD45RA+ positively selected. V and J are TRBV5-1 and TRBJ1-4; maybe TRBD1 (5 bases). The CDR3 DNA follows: TGCGCCAGCAGAACCCAACCAGGGATAACTAATGAAAAACTGTTTTTT. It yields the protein CASRTQPGITNEKLFF.